Listed below are T cell receptor beta chains from one sample, sequenced in a study of response to subunit inactivated influenza vaccine. TCRdb independently ran MiXCR on the RT-PCR reads; one entry per CDR3 protein. The sample records over 300,000 distinct CDR3 sequences, 21% being singletons. The sequences come from PBMCs from blood, collected approximately 20 months after vaccination. The receptors here all came from a man aged 45 to 70 who received an inactivated influenza vaccine. The CDR3 runs from the conserved cysteine through the conserved F or W. The order of the fields is V gene, D gene, clone size, J gene, CDR3 protein, CDR3 DNA. D genes are given only for firm matches. Size values are once, few and many counts, or a class for expanded clones, and some rows have none.

>TRBV9|TRBD2|few|TRBJ2-5
CASSIGAGVDETQYF
TGTGCCAGCAGCATCGGAGCGGGAGTCGATGAGACCCAGTACTTC
>TRBV12-3/TRBV12-4|TRBD2|.|TRBJ2-3
CASSFWSSGSTDTQYF
TGTGCCAGCAGTTTCTGGTCTAGCGGGAGCACAGATACGCAGTATTTT
>TRBV7-2|.|few|TRBJ2-3
CASSFLTDTQYF
TGTGCCAGCAGCTTCCTCACAGATACGCAGTATTTT
>TRBV5-6|.|.|TRBJ2-7
CASSSGTTSYEQYF
TGTGCCAGCAGCTCCGGGACCACATCCTACGAGCAGTACTTC
>TRBV7-6|.|.|TRBJ2-5
CASSFYADGETTQYF
TGTGCCAGCAGCTTTTATGCCGACGGTGAAACCACCCAGTACTTC
>TRBV7-2|.|many|TRBJ1-1
CASSSSYRNTEAFF
TGTGCCAGCAGCTCCTCTTACAGAAACACTGAAGCTTTCTTT
>TRBV3-1|TRBD1|.|TRBJ2-7
CASSLDRGSYEQYF
TGTGCCAGCAGCCTCGACAGGGGCTCCTACGAGCAGTACTTC
>TRBV6-4|.|few|TRBJ2-2
CASRTTGMWAGAPNTGELFF
TGTGCCAGCAGGACAACAGGGATGTGGGCGGGAGCCCCGAACACCGGGGAGCTGTTTTTT
>TRBV11-2|.|few|TRBJ2-7
CASSLTSLDRLKDYEQYF
TGTGCCAGCAGCTTAACCTCTTTGGACCGCCTTAAGGACTACGAGCAGTACTTC
>TRBV20-1|.|.|TRBJ1-1
CSAREGTVNTEAFF
TGCAGTGCTAGAGAGGGGACGGTGAACACTGAAGCTTTCTTT
>TRBV10-3|.|few|TRBJ2-5
CAISDFAKRQETQYF
TGTGCCATCAGTGACTTCGCTAAAAGACAAGAGACCCAGTACTTC
>TRBV11-2|.|few|TRBJ1-1
CASSLSWGRPNTEAFF
TGTGCCAGCAGCCTCAGCTGGGGACGGCCGAACACTGAAGCTTTCTTT
>TRBV4-1|.|.|TRBJ2-2
CASSQGPPHTGELFF
TGCGCCAGCAGCCAAGGTCCCCCTCACACCGGGGAGCTGTTTTTT
>TRBV7-2|.|.|TRBJ2-7
CASSLNFVSYEQYF
TGTGCCAGCAGCTTAAATTTCGTTTCCTACGAGCAGTACTTC
>TRBV5-6|TRBD1|few|TRBJ2-3
CASSWGTASSTDTQYF
TGTGCCAGCAGCTGGGGGACAGCCTCTAGCACAGATACGCAGTATTTT
>TRBV7-6|TRBD1|.|TRBJ2-3
CASSLVTGADTQYF
TGTGCCAGCAGCTTAGTCACAGGGGCAGATACGCAGTATTTT
>TRBV9|TRBD1|few|TRBJ1-1
CASNRGDTEAFF
TGTGCCAGCAACAGGGGTGACACTGAAGCTTTCTTT
>TRBV14|.|many|TRBJ2-3
CASSHNRDASTDTQYF
TGTGCCAGCAGCCATAACCGGGACGCGAGCACAGATACGCAGTATTTT
>TRBV5-1|.|once|TRBJ2-5
CASSNRGLETQYF
TGCGCCAGCAGCAATCGGGGGTTGGAGACCCAGTACTTC
>TRBV5-1|.|many|TRBJ1-1
CASSLNGQLNTEAFF
TGCGCCAGCAGCTTGAATGGCCAGCTGAACACTGAAGCTTTCTTT
>TRBV20-1|.|few|TRBJ1-4
CSASTGTNEKLFF
TGCAGTGCTTCGACCGGGACTAATGAAAAACTGTTTTTT
>TRBV7-2|TRBD1|few|TRBJ2-7
CASSWAMSTGGYEQYF
TGTGCCAGCAGCTGGGCGATGTCGACAGGGGGCTACGAGCAGTACTTC